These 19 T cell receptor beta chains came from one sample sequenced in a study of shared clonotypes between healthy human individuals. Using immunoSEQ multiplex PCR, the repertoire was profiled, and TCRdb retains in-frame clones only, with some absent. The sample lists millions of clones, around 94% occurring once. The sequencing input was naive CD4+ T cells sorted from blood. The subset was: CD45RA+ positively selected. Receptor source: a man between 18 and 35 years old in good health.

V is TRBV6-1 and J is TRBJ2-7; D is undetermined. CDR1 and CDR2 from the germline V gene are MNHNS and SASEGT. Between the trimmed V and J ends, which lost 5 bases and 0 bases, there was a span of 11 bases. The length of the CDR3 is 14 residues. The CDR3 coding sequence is TGTGCCAGCAGTTTAGCCTTTAGCTCCTACGAGCAGTACTTC. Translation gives CASSLAFSSYEQYF.

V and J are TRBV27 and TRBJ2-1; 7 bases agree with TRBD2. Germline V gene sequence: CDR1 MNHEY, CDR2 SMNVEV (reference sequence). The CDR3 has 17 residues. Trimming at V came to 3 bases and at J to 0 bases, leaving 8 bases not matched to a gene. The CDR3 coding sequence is TGTGCCAGCAGTTTCCTAAAAAGCGGGACCTCCTACAATGAGCAGTTCTTC. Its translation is CASSFLKSGTSYNEQFF.

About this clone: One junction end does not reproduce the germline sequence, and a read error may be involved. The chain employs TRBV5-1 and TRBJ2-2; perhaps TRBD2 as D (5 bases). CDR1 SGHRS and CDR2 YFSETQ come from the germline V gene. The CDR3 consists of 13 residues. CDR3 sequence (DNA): TGCGCCAGCAGCTGGGAGAACGCCGGGGAGCTGTTTTTT. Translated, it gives CASSWENAGELFF.

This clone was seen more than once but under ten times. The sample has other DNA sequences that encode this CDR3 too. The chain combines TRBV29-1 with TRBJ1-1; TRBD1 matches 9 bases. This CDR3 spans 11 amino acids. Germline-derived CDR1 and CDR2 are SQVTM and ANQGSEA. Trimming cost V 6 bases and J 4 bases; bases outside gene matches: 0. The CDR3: CSVTGGTEAFF. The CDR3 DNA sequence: TGCAGCGTGACAGGGGGCACTGAAGCTTTCTTT.

CDR3 loop: CASSVKGPRVYNEQFF. In DNA, the CDR3 is TGTGCCAGCAGCGTAAAGGGACCCCGGGTCTACAATGAGCAGTTCTTC. The rearrangement joins TRBV9 to TRBJ2-1, with D perhaps being TRBD1 or TRBD2 (5 bases each). The germline V and J ends were trimmed by 1 base and 3 bases, with 14 bases remaining between them. Per germline, CDR1 SGDLS and CDR2 YYNGEE. The CDR3 spans 16 residues.

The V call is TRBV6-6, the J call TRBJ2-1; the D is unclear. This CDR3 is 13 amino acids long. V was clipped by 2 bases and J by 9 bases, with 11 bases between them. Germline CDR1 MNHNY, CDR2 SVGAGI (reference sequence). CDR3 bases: TGTGCCAGCAGTTACGTTTTGGGCGCTGAGCAGTTCTTC. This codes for CASSYVLGAEQFF.

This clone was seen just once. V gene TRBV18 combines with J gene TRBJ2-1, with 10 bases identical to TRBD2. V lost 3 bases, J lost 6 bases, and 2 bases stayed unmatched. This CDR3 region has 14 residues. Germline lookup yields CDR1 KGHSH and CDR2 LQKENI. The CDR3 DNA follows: TGTGCCAGCTCACCCTGGACTAGCGGCAATGAGCAGTTCTTC. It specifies CASSPWTSGNEQFF.

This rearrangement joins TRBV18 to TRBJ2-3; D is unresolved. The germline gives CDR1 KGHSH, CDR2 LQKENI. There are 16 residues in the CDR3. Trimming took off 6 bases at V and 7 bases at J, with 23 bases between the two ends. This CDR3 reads CASSPSVPGERNTQYF. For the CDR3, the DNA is TGTGCCAGCTCCCCAAGCGTCCCGGGCGAGAGGAATACGCAGTATTTT.

CDR3 sequence reads: CASSLGLEGRTGELFF. The CDR3 bases are TGCGCCAGCAGCTTGGGTTTGGAAGGGCGCACCGGGGAGCTGTTTTTT. The rearrangement links TRBV5-1 to TRBJ2-2; D is ambiguous. The CDR3 has 16 residues. CDR1 is SGHRS, CDR2 YFSETQ, per germline. The germline V and J ends were trimmed by 0 bases and 4 bases, with 13 bases remaining between them.

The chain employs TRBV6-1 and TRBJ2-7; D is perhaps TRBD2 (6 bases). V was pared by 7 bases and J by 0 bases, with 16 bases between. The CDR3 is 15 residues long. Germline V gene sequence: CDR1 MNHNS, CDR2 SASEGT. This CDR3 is CASTRGGLRSYEQYF. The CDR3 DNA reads TGTGCCAGCACACGGGGAGGACTTCGCTCCTACGAGCAGTACTTC.

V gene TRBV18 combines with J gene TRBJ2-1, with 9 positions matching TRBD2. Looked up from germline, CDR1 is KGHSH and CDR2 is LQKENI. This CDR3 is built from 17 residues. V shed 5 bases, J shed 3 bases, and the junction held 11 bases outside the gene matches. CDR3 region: CASSAQAGGLNYNEQFF. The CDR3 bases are TGTGCCAGCTCAGCTCAAGCGGGGGGCCTAAACTACAATGAGCAGTTCTTC.

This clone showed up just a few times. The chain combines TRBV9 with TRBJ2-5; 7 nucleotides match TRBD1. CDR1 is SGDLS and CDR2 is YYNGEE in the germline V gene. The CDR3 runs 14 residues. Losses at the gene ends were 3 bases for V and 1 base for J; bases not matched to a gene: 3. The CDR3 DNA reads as TGTGCCAGCAGCGCGGGACAGATCCAAGAGACCCAGTACTTC. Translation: CASSAGQIQETQYF.

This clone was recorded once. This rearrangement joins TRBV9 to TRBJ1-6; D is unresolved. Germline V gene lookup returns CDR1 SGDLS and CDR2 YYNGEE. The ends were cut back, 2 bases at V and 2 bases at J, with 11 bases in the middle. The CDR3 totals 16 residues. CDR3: CASSVGQDPYNSPLHF. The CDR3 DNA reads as TGTGCCAGCAGCGTCGGGCAGGACCCCTATAATTCACCCCTCCACTTT.

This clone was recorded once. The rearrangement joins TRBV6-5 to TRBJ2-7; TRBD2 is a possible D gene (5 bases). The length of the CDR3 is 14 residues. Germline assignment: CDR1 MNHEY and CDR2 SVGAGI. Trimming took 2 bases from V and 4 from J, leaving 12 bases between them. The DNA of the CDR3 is TGTGCCAGCAGTTACCGGTCGGGAAGGTACGAGCAGTACTTC. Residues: CASSYRSGRYEQYF.

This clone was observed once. CDR3: CASSLPNRQGDTQYF. The CDR3 DNA sequence: TGTGCCAGCTCACTTCCAAACCGACAGGGGGATACGCAGTATTTT. This chain links TRBV18 with TRBJ2-3; 8 bases agree with TRBD1. The trim removed 4 bases at V and 6 bases at J, leaving 9 bases unmatched. The CDR3 covers 15 residues. CDR1 and CDR2 (germline): KGHSH, LQKENI.

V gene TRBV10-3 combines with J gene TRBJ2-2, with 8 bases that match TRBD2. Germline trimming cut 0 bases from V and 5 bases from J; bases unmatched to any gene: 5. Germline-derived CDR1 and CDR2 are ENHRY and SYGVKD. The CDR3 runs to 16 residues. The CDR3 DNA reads TGTGCCATCAGTGAGTCGCGAGCGGGAGCGACCGGGGAGCTGTTTTTT. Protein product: CAISESRAGATGELFF.

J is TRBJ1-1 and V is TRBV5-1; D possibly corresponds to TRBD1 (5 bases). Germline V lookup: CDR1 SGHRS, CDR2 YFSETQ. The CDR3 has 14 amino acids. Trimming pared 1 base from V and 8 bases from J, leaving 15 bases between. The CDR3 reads CASSLSTGPYEAFF. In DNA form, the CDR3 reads TGCGCCAGCAGCTTGTCAACAGGACCCTACGAAGCTTTCTTT.

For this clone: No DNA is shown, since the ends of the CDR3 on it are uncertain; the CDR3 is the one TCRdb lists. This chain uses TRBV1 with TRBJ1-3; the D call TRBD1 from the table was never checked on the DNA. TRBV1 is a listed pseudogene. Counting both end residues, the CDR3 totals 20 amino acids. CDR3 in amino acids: CTSSQDSGQGGVGSGNTIYF.

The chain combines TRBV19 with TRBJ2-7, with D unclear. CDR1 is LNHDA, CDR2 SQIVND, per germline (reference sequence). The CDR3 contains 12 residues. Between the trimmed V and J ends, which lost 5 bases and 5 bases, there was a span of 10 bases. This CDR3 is CASSHLGDEQYF. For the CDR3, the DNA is TGTGCCAGTAGTCATCTAGGAGACGAGCAGTACTTC.